Following are 23 T cell receptor beta chains from one sample sequenced in a study of cytotoxic CD8 clonotypes in ibrutinib-treated CLL. Produced via immunoSEQ multiplex PCR; TCRdb's table is partial and in-frame only. The repertoire holds about 18,000 clones, with roughly four fifths as singletons. Sequencing was performed on PBMCs, taken before ibrutinib treatment. These receptors were taken from a human donor with chronic lymphocytic leukemia.

This sequence joins TRBV7-3 and TRBJ2-7; 10 bases match TRBD1. V was clipped by 5 bases and J by 5 bases; unmatched bases: 6. The CDR3 contains 14 residues. Germline loops: CDR1 SGHTA, CDR2 FQGTGA. CDR3 coding DNA: TGTGCCAGCAGCCGGGGACAGGGGAAGGACGAGCAGTACTTC. Its translation is CASSRGQGKDEQYF.

This clone was seen once. CDR3 sequence: CASSLGDREYEQYF. CDR3 nucleotide sequence: TGTGCCAGCAGCTTAGGGGACAGGGAGTACGAGCAGTACTTC. V usage is TRBV7-2 and J usage is TRBJ2-7; TRBD1 aligns across 9 bases. This CDR3 spans 14 amino acids. Per the germline V gene, CDR1 is SGHTA and CDR2 is FQGNSA. J gave up 4 bases and V 1 base, and 2 bases lay outside the gene matches.

The genes are TRBV7-2 and TRBJ2-3; 13 bases agree with TRBD2. With 5 bases clipped from V and 4 bases from J, the junction kept 6 bases outside the gene matches. Per the germline V gene, CDR1 is SGHTA and CDR2 is FQGNSA. This CDR3 spans 16 amino acids. The CDR3 sequence: CASSRTSGSPPDTQYF. Here the CDR3 DNA reads TGTGCCAGCAGCCGGACTAGCGGGAGTCCACCAGATACGCAGTATTTT.

The rearrangement links TRBV5-1 to TRBJ2-3; TRBD1 matches at 7 bases. The V and J ends lost 2 bases and 6 bases, in that order; junction bases with no gene match: 12. The CDR3 is made up of 16 amino acids. The V gene's germline CDR1 is SGHRS and CDR2 YFSETQ. This CDR3 reads CASSFGAGGKPDTQYF. In DNA, the CDR3 is TGCGCCAGCAGCTTCGGTGCAGGGGGTAAACCGGATACGCAGTATTTT. Based on the CDR3 plus reference TRBV5-1 and TRBJ2-3, the full variable domain is KAGVTQTPRYLIKTRGQQVTLSCSPISGHRSVSWYQQTPGQGLQFLFEYFSETQRNKGNFPGRFSGRQFSNSRSEMNVSTLELGDSALYLCASSFGAGGKPDTQYFGPGTRLTVL.

In DNA form, the CDR3 reads TGTGCCAGCAGTCGACAGGGAGAGGAAAAACTGTTTTTT. Amino acid sequence: CASSRQGEEKLFF. The chain links TRBV27 to TRBJ1-4; TRBD1 matches at 7 bases. CDR1 is MNHEY, CDR2 SMNVEV, per germline (reference sequence). The trim removed 5 bases at V and 8 bases at J, leaving 5 bases unmatched. This CDR3 is built from 13 residues.

This chain uses TRBV18 with TRBJ2-3; 10 nucleotides agree with TRBD2. The CDR3 spans 16 residues. CDR1 is KGHSH, CDR2 LQKENI, per germline. J lost 2 bases, V lost 6 bases, and 8 bases had no gene match. The CDR3 bases are TGTGCCAGCTCGCAAAATCTAGCGGGGGCCACAGATACGCAGTATTTT. Protein product: CASSQNLAGATDTQYF.

J is TRBJ1-5 and V is TRBV5-8, with D unclear. The CDR3 runs 14 residues. Germline CDR1 and CDR2: SGHTS and YDEGEE. V lost 2 bases, J lost 5 bases, and 11 bases lay in between. The CDR3 DNA reads as TGTGCCAGCAGCTTTGGAGGACTTGATCAGCCCCAGCATTTT. Protein product: CASSFGGLDQPQHF.

This chain joins TRBV7-2 and TRBJ2-5, with D perhaps TRBD2 (6 bases). The V and J ends lost 5 bases and 4 bases respectively, with 17 bases between them. CDR3 length: 15 amino acids. In germline, CDR1 is SGHTA, CDR2 FQGNSA. As DNA, the CDR3 is TGTGCCAGCAGCAAGGGACTCGCTACCCCAGAGACCCAGTACTTC. Translated: CASSKGLATPETQYF.

This chain uses TRBV27 with TRBJ2-4, with D possibly being TRBD2 (7 bases). Trimming took off 11 bases at V and 8 bases at J, with 16 bases between the two ends. The CDR3 has 12 residues. CDR1 is MNHEY, CDR2 SMNVEV, per germline (reference sequence). DNA of the CDR3: TGTGCCCGCGGGGGCCCCTGGGACATTCAGTACTTC. It translates to CARGGPWDIQYF.

The chain's CDR3 is CASSLAPGLAFYEQFF. DNA for the CDR3: TGCGCCAGCAGCTTGGCCCCGGGACTAGCTTTCTATGAGCAGTTCTTC. The V call is TRBV5-1, the J call TRBJ2-1, with 9 bases aligning to TRBD2. The V segment lost 0 bases and the J segment 8 bases; nucleotides outside the gene matches: 9. The V gene's germline CDR1 is SGHRS and CDR2 YFSETQ. The CDR3 is made up of 16 amino acids.

This chain uses TRBV11-3 with TRBJ2-3, with D hard to call. The CDR3 totals 16 residues. The V and J ends lost 1 base and 2 bases respectively, with 13 bases between them. Germline CDR1 and CDR2: SGHNT and YENEEA. CDR3 nucleotides: TGTGCCAGCAGCTTAGGAGGTGGAGCTAACACAGATACGCAGTATTTT. Amino acids: CASSLGGGANTDTQYF.

V and J are TRBV5-1 and TRBJ1-4, with 7 bases lining up with TRBD1. V dropped 2 bases and J dropped 5; count of bases not matched to a gene: 6. CDR1 is SGHRS and CDR2 is YFSETQ in the germline V gene. This CDR3 region has 15 residues. Here the CDR3 DNA reads TGCGCCAGCAGCTTTGCAGGGGGTAGCAATGAAAAACTGTTTTTT. This gives the protein CASSFAGGSNEKLFF.

This chain joins TRBV7-9 and TRBJ2-2; 12 bases are shared with TRBD2. V shed 1 base, J shed 4 bases, and the junction held 1 base outside the gene matches. The CDR3 loop spans 16 amino acids. CDR1 is SEHNR and CDR2 is FQNEAQ in the germline V gene (reference sequence). CDR3 in DNA: TGTGCCAGCAGCTTAGGGACTAGCGGGATCACCGGGGAGCTGTTTTTT. Amino acid sequence: CASSLGTSGITGELFF. The entire variable domain, with the rest obtained from reference TRBV7-9 and TRBJ2-2, is as follows: DTGVSQNPRHKITKRGQNVTFRCDPISEHNRLYWYRQTLGQGPEFLTYFQNEAQLEKSRLLSDRFSAERPKGSFSTLEIQRTEQGDSAMYLCASSLGTSGITGELFFGEGSRLTVL.

This clone has a single count. The J gene is TRBJ1-5, the V gene TRBV5-6; TRBD1 is a possible D gene (6 bases). The CDR3 has 16 amino acids. Trimming shortened V by 4 bases and J by 5 bases, and 19 bases separated the two germline ends. Germline-derived CDR1 and CDR2 are SGHDT and YYEEEE. The DNA for the CDR3 is TGTGCCAGCAGCCGGGGAACAGGGCTCGATTATCAGCCCCAGCATTTT. Translated, it gives CASSRGTGLDYQPQHF. Complete variable domain (other parts from reference TRBV5-6 and TRBJ1-5): DAGVTQSPTHLIKTRGQQVTLRCSPKSGHDTVSWYQQALGQGPQFIFQYYEEEERQRGNFPDRFSGHQFPNYSSELNVNALLLGDSALYLCASSRGTGLDYQPQHFGDGTRLSIL.

The CDR3 sequence is CASSLAGPSDTQYF. The DNA for the CDR3 is TGTGCCAGCAGCTTAGCAGGGCCTTCGGATACGCAGTATTTT. The rearrangement joins TRBV7-6 to TRBJ2-3, with unresolved D. Germline lookup yields CDR1 SGHVS and CDR2 FNYEAQ. The CDR3 loop spans 14 amino acids. V lost 0 bases and J lost 6, with 10 bases in between.

This clone was detected once. The chain recombines TRBV2 with TRBJ1-2; TRBD1 agrees at 10 bases. V shed 0 bases, J shed 8 bases, and the junction held 6 bases outside the gene matches. There are 15 residues in the CDR3. From germline, CDR1 is SNHLY and CDR2 FYNNEI. In nucleotides, the CDR3 is TGTGCCAGCAGTGAAGCGCTCGGGACAGGGGTGGGCTACACCTTC. This gives the protein CASSEALGTGVGYTF.

This chain connects TRBV28 to TRBJ2-1; D perhaps matches TRBD1 (6 bases). The CDR3 length is 13 residues. From germline, CDR1 is MDHEN and CDR2 SYDVKM. Trimming left V 3 bases short and J 3 bases short, with 6 bases between. CDR3 region: CASSLDSYNEQFF. In nucleotides, the CDR3 is TGTGCCAGCAGTTTGGACAGCTACAATGAGCAGTTCTTC.

The chain is built from TRBV19 and TRBJ2-7, with D possibly TRBD1 on 6 matching bases. The CDR3 contains 15 residues. Trimming shortened V by 4 bases and J by 0 bases, and 13 bases separated the two germline ends. CDR1 LNHDA and CDR2 SQIVND come from the germline V gene (reference sequence). CDR3 region: CASSNGQTFSYEQYF. CDR3 coding DNA: TGTGCCAGTAGTAACGGACAGACCTTCTCCTACGAGCAGTACTTC.

The rearrangement links TRBV7-2 to TRBJ1-1; D gene unclear. The CDR3 has 15 amino acids. The germline V gene encodes CDR1 SGHTA and CDR2 FQGNSA. Trimming took 7 bases from V and 0 from J, leaving 15 bases between them. As DNA, the CDR3 is TGTGCCAGCAAGAAACCCCAGAATATGAACACTGAAGCTTTCTTT. It translates to CASKKPQNMNTEAFF.

The rearrangement uses TRBV14 and TRBJ2-1, with D tentatively TRBD1 (6 bases). The CDR3 consists of 15 residues. Trimming stripped 0 bases from V and 8 bases from J, with 14 bases between. Per germline, CDR1 SGHDN and CDR2 FVKESK. For the CDR3, the DNA is TGTGCCAGCAGCCAAGATCTCTACAGGGCCTATGAGCAGTTCTTC. Its translation: CASSQDLYRAYEQFF.

This chain connects TRBV2 to TRBJ2-7, with a weak D call TRBD1 (5 bases). CDR1 is SNHLY, CDR2 FYNNEI, per germline. The CDR3 is 16 residues long. Trimming stripped 2 bases from V and 3 bases from J, with 17 bases between. CDR3 loop: CASSEPQGEARYEQYF. As DNA, the CDR3 is TGTGCCAGCAGTGAACCGCAGGGCGAGGCCCGCTACGAGCAGTACTTC.

The chain is built from TRBV18 and TRBJ2-5; D is tentatively TRBD1 or TRBD2 (5 bases each). V was shortened by 4 bases and J by 4 bases, with 10 bases between the two germline ends. Germline V gives CDR1 KGHSH, CDR2 LQKENI. The CDR3 length is 13 residues. CDR3 bases: TGTGCCAGCTCACGATCTGGGACAGAGACCCAGTACTTC. It encodes CASSRSGTETQYF.

This clone was counted only a few times. The genes are TRBV6-5 and TRBJ2-7; 7 bases are shared with TRBD1. Germline-derived CDR1 and CDR2 are MNHEY and SVGAGI. Trimming at V came to 6 bases and at J to 5 bases, leaving 7 bases not matched to a gene. The CDR3 totals 13 residues. CDR3 nucleotides: TGTGCCAGCAGCCTCCGCACAGGGGACGAGCAGTACTTC. This codes for CASSLRTGDEQYF.